These 2 T cell receptor beta chains share one sample of origin, sequenced in a study of T cell responses to AZD1222 COVID-19 vaccine. Some clones are missing from TCRdb's copy, which holds only in-frame ones; the method was immunoSEQ multiplex PCR. The sample records 55,000 to 80,000 clones, around 84% being singletons. The input for sequencing was peripheral blood, taken on day 0 of AZD1222 vaccination. The receptors shown here come from an adult in good health.

The chain combines TRBV6-4 with TRBJ1-3; possibly TRBD1 for D (5 bases). V lost 8 bases and J 2 bases, leaving 10 bases between the germline ends. The CDR3 totals 13 residues. In germline, CDR1 is MRHNA, CDR2 SNTAGT. The CDR3 sequence: CASLAGTGNTIYF. In DNA, the CDR3 is TGTGCCAGCCTTGCAGGGACTGGAAACACCATATATTTT.

V gene TRBV3-1 (or the pseudogene TRBV3-2) combines with J gene TRBJ1-3; D not certain. Germline V gives CDR1 LGHDT, CDR2 YNNKEL (reference sequence). This CDR3 is built from 15 residues. V was shortened by 2 bases and J by 1 base, with 9 bases between the two germline ends. CDR3 bases: TGTGCCAGCAGCCAAATCGCCACTTCTGGAAACACCATATATTTT. This gives the protein CASSQIATSGNTIYF.